The 31 T cell receptor beta chains below all came from one sample that was sequenced in a study of T cell responses to AZD1222 COVID-19 vaccine. Sequenced by immunoSEQ multiplex PCR; TCRdb stores in-frame clones only, minus some. The profile shows about 99,000 clones, over 70% of them singletons. Sequenced material: peripheral blood, taken on day 0 of AZD1222 vaccination. All receptors come from an adult in good health.

This chain connects TRBV6-5 to TRBJ2-7; a possible D gene is TRBD1 (5 bases). The CDR3 is made up of 15 amino acids. In germline, CDR1 is MNHEY, CDR2 SVGAGI. Trimming removed 0 bases at V and 6 bases at J, with 15 bases between. CDR3 sequence (DNA): TGTGCCAGCAGTTACTCTAGACAGCTCCCTGGCGAGCAGTACTTC. Its protein is CASSYSRQLPGEQYF.

This clone was found once. This chain connects TRBV3-1 (or the pseudogene TRBV3-2) to TRBJ2-7, with 7 bases matching TRBD2. Germline trimming cut 3 bases from V and 3 bases from J; bases unmatched to any gene: 5. The CDR3 length is 14 residues. Germline loops: CDR1 LGHDT, CDR2 YNNKEL (reference sequence). CDR3 coding DNA: TGTGCCAGCAGCCAGCTGGGAGGGAACTACGAGCAGTACTTC. Translating it yields CASSQLGGNYEQYF.

The chain is built from TRBV15 and TRBJ1-1, with D unresolved. Trimming took off 1 base at V and 1 base at J, with 7 bases between the two ends. The length of the CDR3 is 14 residues. Germline CDR1 reads LNHNV; CDR2 reads YYDKDF (reference sequence). The CDR3 DNA follows: TGTGCCACCAGCAGAGTATTCAGGAACACTGAAGCTTTCTTT. Translation: CATSRVFRNTEAFF.

The chain employs TRBV10-1 and TRBJ1-1; 7 nucleotides agree with TRBD1. V lost 4 bases and J lost 1; bases outside the gene matches: 3. The CDR3 has 14 amino acids. Germline lookup yields CDR1 WNHNN and CDR2 SYGVQD (reference sequence). The CDR3 nucleotides read TGCGCCAGCAGTGCCGGGACAGCGAACACTGAAGCTTTCTTT. Its protein is CASSAGTANTEAFF.

This clone has only one observation. V usage is TRBV7-2 and J usage is TRBJ2-7, with TRBD2 as a possible D gene (5 bases). Deletions cut 3 bases from V and 0 bases from J, with 9 bases between. Germline CDR1 SGHTA, CDR2 FQGNSA. The CDR3 runs 14 residues. The CDR3 region has the DNA TGTGCCAGCAGCTTGGACTTCAACTCCTACGAGCAGTACTTC. It is translated as CASSLDFNSYEQYF.

This sequence joins TRBV7-9 and TRBJ2-1; the match to TRBD2 covers 10 bases. Germline lookup yields CDR1 SEHNR and CDR2 FQNEAQ (reference sequence). CDR3 length: 15 amino acids. V shed 3 bases, J shed 8 bases, and the junction held 7 bases outside the gene matches. CDR3 sequence reads: CASSFSGGKWDEQFF. The CDR3 DNA reads TGTGCCAGCAGCTTTAGCGGGGGGAAGTGGGATGAGCAGTTCTTC.

This CDR3 is CASSSVAGSGRDAFAVQYF. CDR3 in DNA: TGTGCCAGCAGTTCTGTTGCGGGATCCGGTCGGGACGCATTTGCAGTGCAGTACTTC. The V and J genes are TRBV28 and TRBJ2-7; possible D gene TRBD2, 6 bases. Germline lookup yields CDR1 MDHEN and CDR2 SYDVKM. The CDR3 loop spans 19 amino acids. With 4 bases removed from V and 9 bases from J, the gap between germline ends came to 34 bases.

This chain joins TRBV19 and TRBJ1-1, with D tentatively TRBD1 (6 bases). The CDR3 is 16 residues long. V gave up 7 bases and J gave up 4 bases, with 22 bases separating them. Germline-derived CDR1 and CDR2 are LNHDA and SQIVND (reference sequence). CDR3: CASNQTPTGGGTEAFF. In nucleotides, the CDR3 is TGTGCCAGTAATCAAACTCCGACAGGAGGAGGCACTGAAGCTTTCTTT.

With regard to this clone: A read error may produce the germline difference seen at one junction end. V usage is TRBV11-2 and J usage is TRBJ1-2; 7 bases fit TRBD1. CDR1 and CDR2 (germline): SGHAT, FQNNGV. CDR3 size: 12 residues. DNA of the CDR3: TGTGCCAGCAGCTGGGAGGGGGCAGGTATCGCCTTC. This codes for CASSWEGAGIAF.

This clone was recorded a few times. The V call is TRBV15, the J call TRBJ1-1; D remains ambiguous. With 5 bases removed from V and 6 bases from J, the gap between germline ends came to 16 bases. The CDR3 spans 14 residues. Germline V gene data show CDR1 as LNHNV and CDR2 as YYDKDF (reference sequence). CDR3 sequence (DNA): TGTGCCACCAGCGGAAGCTTGGTTGTAGCTGAAGCTTTCTTT. It is translated as CATSGSLVVAEAFF.

This chain joins TRBV11-3 and TRBJ1-1; D is undetermined. Germline V gene sequence: CDR1 SGHNT, CDR2 YENEEA. The length of the CDR3 is 13 residues. V was clipped by 5 bases and J by 1 base, with 8 bases between them. In nucleotides, the CDR3 is TGTGCCAGCAGCCTAATGGGGAACACTGAAGCTTTCTTT. This gives the protein CASSLMGNTEAFF.

As to this clone: The identical CDR3 is also encoded by other nucleotide sequences in the sample. The chain couples TRBV7-2 to TRBJ2-3; D remains ambiguous. Germline V gene lookup returns CDR1 SGHTA and CDR2 FQGNSA. V was clipped by 3 bases and J by 2 bases, with 6 bases between them. CDR3 length: 13 amino acids. The CDR3 region has the DNA TGTGCCAGCAGCTTGGGCTCCACAGATACGCAGTATTTT. This codes for CASSLGSTDTQYF. The full variable domain, in which reference TRBV7-2 and TRBJ2-3 provide the parts outside the CDR3, is GAGVSQSPSNKVTEKGKDVELRCDPISGHTALYWYRQSLGQGLEFLIYFQGNSAPDKSGLPSDRFSAERTGGSVSTLTIQRTQQEDSAVYLCASSLGSTDTQYFGPGTRLTVL.

The chain has TRBV27 and TRBJ2-1, with D maybe TRBD2 (5 bases). There are 16 residues in the CDR3. Germline V lookup: CDR1 MNHEY, CDR2 SMNVEV (reference sequence). Trimming shortened V by 4 bases and J by 7 bases, and 20 bases separated the two germline ends. The DNA for the CDR3 is TGTGCCAGCAGTTATTCCATAGGAGGTGTTGGGAATGAGCAGTTCTTC. It translates to CASSYSIGGVGNEQFF.

The chain joins TRBV13 to TRBJ2-7, with 15 bases fitting TRBD2. With 5 bases clipped from V and 2 bases from J, the junction kept 7 bases outside the gene matches. CDR1 PRHDT and CDR2 FYEKMQ come from the germline V gene (reference sequence). The CDR3 totals 17 residues. The CDR3 loop reads CASSRMRTSGGAYEQYF. DNA of the CDR3: TGTGCCAGCAGCCGCATGAGGACTAGCGGGGGGGCCTACGAGCAGTACTTC.

The chain has TRBV7-2 and TRBJ2-5; possibly TRBD2 for D (5 bases). The germline CDR1 and CDR2 sequences are SGHTA and FQGNSA. The V and J ends lost 5 bases and 5 bases respectively, with 15 bases between them. CDR3 length equals 14 residues. The CDR3 bases are TGTGCCAGCAGCAGGACTCTCCTACAGGAGACCCAGTACTTC. Translating gives CASSRTLLQETQYF.

The chain joins TRBV6-6 to TRBJ1-5, with 8 positions matching TRBD1. In germline, CDR1 is MNHNY, CDR2 SVGAGI (reference sequence). Trimming at V came to 5 bases and at J to 8 bases, leaving 11 bases not matched to a gene. There are 15 residues in the CDR3. The CDR3 DNA follows: TGTGCCAGCAGTAGGGGACAGGCTCTCGGGGAGCCCCAGCATTTT. Translation gives CASSRGQALGEPQHF.

This chain connects TRBV24-1 to TRBJ1-2; TRBD1 might be the D (5 bases). V shed 2 bases and J shed 8 bases, with 14 bases lying between them. The CDR3 runs 14 residues. CDR1 is KGHDR, CDR2 SFDVKD, per germline. The CDR3: CATSDSTSGRGYTF. CDR3 DNA: TGTGCCACCAGTGATTCGACCTCGGGGCGGGGCTACACCTTC.

The genes are TRBV11-3 and TRBJ2-2; the match to TRBD1 covers 10 bases. The ends lost 1 base at V and 5 bases at J; junction bases unmatched: 4. This CDR3 has 16 residues. Germline V gene sequence: CDR1 SGHNT, CDR2 YENEEA. CDR3: CASSLGDRGGTGELFF. The CDR3 DNA is TGTGCCAGCAGCTTAGGGGACAGGGGAGGAACCGGGGAGCTGTTTTTT.

The chain links TRBV7-2 to TRBJ2-7, with 9 bases matching TRBD2. CDR3 length: 14 residues. Per the germline V gene, CDR1 is SGHTA and CDR2 is FQGNSA. Trimming removed 4 bases from V and 0 bases from J; junction bases left unmatched: 1. This chain's CDR3 is CASSSSGASYEQYF. The CDR3 coding sequence is TGTGCCAGCAGCTCTAGCGGGGCCTCCTACGAGCAGTACTTC.

This clone was counted only a few times. The chain uses TRBV11-2 and TRBJ2-7; D is uncertain. The CDR3 is 12 amino acids. CDR1 is SGHAT and CDR2 is FQNNGV in the germline V gene. Between the trimmed V and J ends, which lost 3 bases and 4 bases, there was a span of 7 bases. CDR3 region: CASSLSRYEQYF. The CDR3 DNA reads as TGTGCCAGCAGCTTGTCACGGTACGAGCAGTACTTC.

The chain uses TRBV28 and TRBJ2-7; tentatively, D is TRBD1 (5 bases). The CDR3 has 14 amino acids. V gave up 4 bases and J gave up 2 bases, with 12 bases separating them. CDR1 and CDR2 from the germline V gene are MDHEN and SYDVKM. The CDR3 nucleotides read TGTGCCAGCAGTTCTACGGCAGGGCCCTACGAGCAGTACTTC. Amino acid sequence: CASSSTAGPYEQYF.

The rearrangement links TRBV18 to TRBJ2-3; 9 bases are shared with TRBD1. Germline V gene sequence: CDR1 KGHSH, CDR2 LQKENI. The CDR3 has 17 residues. The trim removed 0 bases at V and 4 bases at J, leaving 8 bases unmatched. The DNA of the CDR3 is TGTGCCAGCTCACCACCGTTGAACAGGGGGCTGGCAGATACGCAGTATTTT. It specifies CASSPPLNRGLADTQYF.

The chain combines TRBV3-1 (or the pseudogene TRBV3-2) with TRBJ1-4, with no clear D. Trimming left V 0 bases short and J 6 bases short, with 2 bases between. This CDR3 has 12 amino acids. Germline V CDR1 and CDR2: LGHDT, YNNKEL (reference sequence). In DNA, the CDR3 is TGTGCCAGCAGCCAAGATTATGAAAAACTGTTTTTT. Translation: CASSQDYEKLFF.

This chain uses TRBV10-3 with TRBJ1-1, with D tentatively TRBD1 (5 bases). This CDR3 is 13 amino acids long. Germline V gene lookup returns CDR1 ENHRY and CDR2 SYGVKD. V lost 4 bases and J 6 bases, leaving 12 bases between the germline ends. For the CDR3, the DNA is TGTGCCATCAGTGCTGACAGTAGCCCTGAAGCTTTCTTT. Translated: CAISADSSPEAFF.

V gene TRBV18 combines with J gene TRBJ2-1; TRBD1 or TRBD2 may be the D gene (5 bases each). Germline V gene sequence: CDR1 KGHSH, CDR2 LQKENI. The CDR3 totals 15 residues. V was pared by 2 bases and J by 4 bases, with 12 bases between. CDR3 region: CASSPLGTDYNEQFF. Here the CDR3 DNA reads TGTGCCAGCTCACCATTAGGGACGGATTACAATGAGCAGTTCTTC.

The chain carries TRBV30 and TRBJ1-2; the D gene is possibly TRBD1 (5 bases). V was pared by 2 bases and J by 8 bases, with 12 bases between. Germline V gene lookup returns CDR1 GTSNPN and CDR2 SVGIG (reference sequence). This CDR3 has 12 amino acids. The CDR3 DNA sequence: TGTGCCTGGAGTCGGACAAGCGGGGGCTACACCTTC. Its translation: CAWSRTSGGYTF.

V gene TRBV18 combines with J gene TRBJ1-1; no clear D gene. Trimming cost V 0 bases and J 1 base, with 9 bases left between them. The CDR3 consists of 15 residues. Germline values: CDR1 KGHSH, CDR2 LQKENI. The CDR3 spells CASSPPLTENTEAFF. For the CDR3, the DNA is TGTGCCAGCTCACCACCCTTGACCGAGAACACTGAAGCTTTCTTT.

CDR3 amino acids: CASSLLEVATGELFF. In DNA, the CDR3 is TGTGCCAGCAGTTTATTAGAAGTCGCCACCGGGGAGCTGTTTTTT. V is TRBV28 and J is TRBJ2-2; D is unclear. The V gene lost 1 base and the J gene lost 4 bases, with 10 bases spanning the gap. Germline lookup yields CDR1 MDHEN and CDR2 SYDVKM. CDR3 length: 15 amino acids.

The rearrangement uses TRBV7-9 and TRBJ1-2; a possible D gene is TRBD1 (5 bases). V shed 4 bases and J shed 2 bases, with 11 bases lying between them. Germline CDR1 is SEHNR and CDR2 is FQNEAQ (reference sequence). The CDR3 length is 14 residues. The CDR3 DNA sequence: TGTGCCAGCAGCTCCCGGGGGGGGAACTATGGCTACACCTTC. Amino acids: CASSSRGGNYGYTF.

The table lists this clone with a few counts. The chain recombines TRBV6-1 with TRBJ1-1; D is unresolved. Looked up from germline, CDR1 is MNHNS and CDR2 is SASEGT. The CDR3 covers 14 residues. The V end was cut by 2 bases, the J end by 2 bases, with 9 bases between. The CDR3 DNA reads TGTGCCAGCAGTGAATCCCCCACCAACACTGAAGCTTTCTTT. Amino acid sequence: CASSESPTNTEAFF.

This chain uses TRBV2 with TRBJ1-5; D gene ambiguous. The CDR3 sequence is 17 residues long. With 5 bases removed from V and 0 bases from J, the gap between germline ends came to 17 bases. Looked up from germline, CDR1 is SNHLY and CDR2 is FYNNEI. CDR3 nucleotide sequence: TGTGCCAGCAGTCCCGCCCTGGTGGGAGATAGCAATCAGCCCCAGCATTTT. Translated: CASSPALVGDSNQPQHF.